The 2 T cell receptor beta chains presented below share a single source sample, sequenced in a study of blood T cell repertoires in COVID-19 (dated by TCRdb to 2019 to 2021). The library relied on the immunoSEQ multiplex PCR assay. Sourced from immuneACCESS, this table was stored by TCRdb with only in-frame sequences that have V and J called. A share of the clones is absent; for the studies checked, an unresolved V gene accounts for under half, and the remainder has no known explanation. The table for this sample lists about 89,000 clones; about four fifths of them were counted only once. The ten largest clones represent roughly 6.7% of the sample. The sample taken for sequencing was peripheral blood. The source of these receptors is a man between 65 and 80 years old with COVID-19, enrolled during active disease.

The rearrangement links TRBV7-2 to TRBJ2-1; D possibly corresponds to TRBD1 (5 bases). This CDR3 region has 15 residues. Trimming cost V 0 bases and J 8 bases, with 14 bases left between them. CDR1 is SGHTA and CDR2 is FQGNSA in the germline V gene. CDR3 bases: TGTGCCAGCAGCTTAGCGCATAGGGGTTTCGATGAGCAGTTCTTC. It yields the protein CASSLAHRGFDEQFF.

This clone was seen a few times. V usage is TRBV11-2 and J usage is TRBJ1-4; 11 bases map to TRBD1. CDR3 length: 16 amino acids. Germline V gene lookup returns CDR1 SGHAT and CDR2 FQNNGV. Trimming at V came to 5 bases and at J to 7 bases, leaving 9 bases not matched to a gene. The chain's CDR3 is CASSQLTGQGGEKLFF. CDR3 DNA sequence: TGTGCCAGCAGCCAACTAACGGGACAGGGGGGTGAAAAACTGTTTTTT.